Presented here are 25 T cell receptor beta chains from one specimen sequenced in a study of blood T cells in healthy people across ages. The second PCR ran roughly 6 to 11 cycles with a sample-barcoded 5' primer and J-beta primers. One entry per CDR3 protein results from TCRdb running MiXCR on the 5' RACE reads. The data contain nearly 800,000 distinct CDR3 sequences, 20% to 30% of them singletons. This sample was also put to use in a study of T cells of mothers and their children.

The material sequenced was blood. The source is a boy aged 5-17 years in good health.

The chain uses TRBV28 and TRBJ2-7; a possible D gene is TRBD1 (6 bases). Germline V CDR1 and CDR2: MDHEN, SYDVKM. The CDR3 totals 14 residues. V lost 5 bases and J lost 2, with 13 bases in between. CDR3 nucleotide sequence: TGTGCCAGCAGTACCACAGGGTATGCCTACGAGCAGTACTTC. Translating it yields CASSTTGYAYEQYF.

This clonotype was detected a few times. This chain uses TRBV10-3 with TRBJ2-5, with D unresolved. Germline assignment: CDR1 ENHRY and CDR2 SYGVKD. V was shortened by 6 bases and J by 1 base, with 6 bases between the two germline ends. The CDR3 is made up of 12 amino acids. The chain's CDR3 is CAISGAQETQYF. The CDR3 nucleotides read TGTGCCATCAGCGGCGCCCAAGAGACCCAGTACTTC.

This clonotype has a handful of counts. Sequence at one end of the junction differs from germline and may be a read error. This sequence joins TRBV18 and TRBJ2-2, with TRBD1 matching 8 bases. The CDR3 is 16 residues long. In germline, CDR1 is KGHSH, CDR2 LQKENI. CDR3 sequence reads: CASSPRGQANTGELFF. The CDR3 DNA reads TGTGCCAGCTCACCACGGGGACAGGCGAATACCGGGGAGCTGTTTTTT.

The V gene is TRBV28, the J gene TRBJ2-3; TRBD1 matches 12 bases. The V gene end was trimmed by 4 bases and the J gene end by 3 bases; junction bases not matched to a gene: 5. The CDR3 sequence is 16 residues long. Germline V gene lookup returns CDR1 MDHEN and CDR2 SYDVKM. CDR3 amino acids: CASSSGTGGSTDTQYF. The CDR3 DNA sequence: TGTGCCAGCAGTTCCGGGACAGGGGGCAGTACAGATACGCAGTATTTT.

This clonotype turned up a few times. This chain uses TRBV27 with TRBJ2-6; maybe TRBD2 (6 bases). V was cut by 6 bases and J by 0 bases, with 18 bases left in between. The CDR3 has 18 amino acids. From germline, CDR1 is MNHEY and CDR2 SMNVEV (reference sequence). The CDR3 reads CASSTNIDGGSGANVLTF. Here the CDR3 DNA reads TGTGCCAGCAGCACAAACATTGACGGGGGCTCTGGGGCCAACGTCCTGACTTTC.

V and J are TRBV24-1 and TRBJ1-2; D not certain. Per germline, CDR1 KGHDR and CDR2 SFDVKD. This CDR3 has 12 amino acids. With 0 bases removed from V and 7 bases from J, the gap between germline ends came to 5 bases. CDR3 protein: CATSDLEAGYTF. DNA for the CDR3: TGTGCCACCAGTGATTTGGAGGCTGGCTACACCTTC.

The gene calls are TRBV28 and TRBJ2-3; the match to TRBD1 covers 8 bases. J gave up 4 bases and V 3 bases, and 9 bases lay outside the gene matches. CDR3 length: 16 residues. The germline V gene has CDR1 MDHEN and CDR2 SYDVKM. Written as DNA, the CDR3 is TGTGCCAGCAGTTTGCGGAACGGACAGGGAGCAGATACGCAGTATTTT. Amino acid sequence: CASSLRNGQGADTQYF.

The chain has TRBV30 and TRBJ1-2; 8 bases line up with TRBD1. Trimming took 3 bases from V and 4 from J; bases not matched to a gene: 4. Germline CDR1 and CDR2: GTSNPN and SVGIG (reference sequence). This CDR3 has 13 residues. The CDR3 region has the DNA TGTGCCTGGAGCAGGGACAGGCCCTATGGCTACACCTTC. This gives the protein CAWSRDRPYGYTF.

Only a few counts were recorded for this clonotype. The chain uses TRBV7-2 and TRBJ1-2, with D possibly being TRBD1 (6 bases). This CDR3 spans 13 amino acids. The V end lost 0 bases, the J end lost 6 bases, and 8 bases lay between the germline ends. The germline V gene encodes CDR1 SGHTA and CDR2 FQGNSA. The CDR3 region is CASSLASGDGYTF. CDR3 DNA sequence: TGTGCCAGCAGCTTAGCGTCAGGGGATGGCTACACCTTC.

The V call is TRBV7-9, the J call TRBJ2-7; weak D call: TRBD2 (5 bases). Looked up from germline, CDR1 is SEHNR and CDR2 is FQNEAQ (reference sequence). This CDR3 has 15 residues. The V end was cut by 0 bases, the J end by 5 bases, with 14 bases between. The CDR3 nucleotides read TGTGCCAGCAGCTTAGCTGCAGGAGGTAGCCACGAGCAGTACTTC. This sequence encodes CASSLAAGGSHEQYF.

This chain links TRBV7-9 with TRBJ2-1; D perhaps matches TRBD2 (6 bases). The CDR3 sequence is 15 residues long. With 7 bases removed from V and 9 bases from J, the gap between germline ends came to 22 bases. CDR1 is SEHNR, CDR2 FQNEAQ, per germline (reference sequence). CDR3 in amino acids: CASNRSSVLSPEQFF. The CDR3 DNA reads as TGTGCCAGCAACCGCTCTAGCGTCCTGAGTCCTGAGCAGTTCTTC.

The CDR3 DNA is TGTGCCAGCAGTTTAATGGGTCGGGAAGGCTACACCTTC. It translates to CASSLMGREGYTF. The chain links TRBV12-3 or TRBV12-4 to TRBJ1-2, with no clear D. The CDR3 length is 13 residues. The V gene lost 2 bases and the J gene lost 8 bases, with 12 bases spanning the gap.

The rearrangement joins TRBV28 to TRBJ2-5, with 9 positions matching TRBD1. Germline CDR1 is MDHEN and CDR2 is SYDVKM. The ends lost 6 bases at V and 4 bases at J; junction bases unmatched: 12. This CDR3 comprises 16 residues. The CDR3 DNA sequence: TGTGCCAGCAGCCTCGTCGGGACAGGGTTTCGAGAGACCCAGTACTTC. This translates into CASSLVGTGFRETQYF.

This clonotype was counted many times. The chain is built from TRBV28 and TRBJ2-1; no clear D. The CDR3 spans 11 residues. CDR1 is MDHEN and CDR2 is SYDVKM in the germline V gene. V lost 3 bases and J lost 9, with 6 bases in between. The CDR3 spells CASSFSGEQFF. The CDR3 region has the DNA TGTGCCAGCAGTTTCTCGGGTGAGCAGTTCTTC. Combining the CDR3 with reference TRBV28 and TRBJ2-1 gives the whole variable domain DVKVTQSSRYLVKRTGEKVFLECVQDMDHENMFWYRQDPGLGLRLIYFSYDVKMKEKGDIPEGYSVSREKKERFSLILESASTNQTSMYLCASSFSGEQFFGPGTRLTVL.

The chain is built from TRBV20-1 and TRBJ1-3; D perhaps matches TRBD1 (5 bases). V was trimmed by 0 bases and J by 0 bases, leaving 18 bases between them. CDR1 is DFQATT and CDR2 is SNEGSKA in the germline V gene (reference sequence). The CDR3 is made up of 18 amino acids. The CDR3 DNA sequence: TGCAGTGCTAGAGAAAGGATTCAGGGAAAGAGCTCTGGAAACACCATATATTTT. Amino acids: CSARERIQGKSSGNTIYF.

This chain joins TRBV13 and TRBJ2-7; D is perhaps TRBD1 (5 bases). The CDR3 covers 15 residues. The germline V gene encodes CDR1 PRHDT and CDR2 FYEKMQ (reference sequence). Trimming left V 1 base short and J 4 bases short, with 14 bases between. The CDR3 here is CASSLDQGLGYEQYF. The CDR3 nucleotides are TGTGCCAGCAGCTTAGATCAGGGCTTGGGGTACGAGCAGTACTTC.

This clonotype occurred a few times. The chain is built from TRBV24-1 and TRBJ2-5; TRBD1 might be the D (5 bases). The CDR3 covers 13 residues. Trimming stripped 4 bases from V and 3 bases from J, with 8 bases between. CDR1 is KGHDR and CDR2 is SFDVKD in the germline V gene. The CDR3 DNA reads as TGTGCCACCAGTGACTTGACAGAAGAGACCCAGTACTTC. This gives the protein CATSDLTEETQYF.

This clonotype was counted between two and nine times. The CDR3 reads CASSLLGVDIQYF. CDR3 DNA sequence: TGCGCCAGCAGCCTTCTGGGGGTGGACATTCAGTACTTC. The chain combines TRBV4-1 with TRBJ2-4; TRBD1 or TRBD2 may be the D gene (5 bases each). V gave up 4 bases and J gave up 8 bases, with 12 bases separating them. Per germline, CDR1 MGHRA and CDR2 YSYEKL. The CDR3 is 13 residues long.

The genes are TRBV5-4 and TRBJ2-5; no reliable D call. There are 15 residues in the CDR3. Between the trimmed V and J ends, which lost 2 bases and 2 bases, there was a span of 13 bases. Germline lookup yields CDR1 SGHNT and CDR2 YYREEE (reference sequence). The CDR3 DNA is TGTGCCAGCAGCTTCTTTGTTGCCACACAAGAGACCCAGTACTTC. This codes for CASSFFVATQETQYF. Variable domain in full (rest from reference TRBV5-4 and TRBJ2-5): ETGVTQSPTHLIKTRGQQVTLRCSSQSGHNTVSWYQQALGQGPQFIFQYYREEENGRGNFPPRFSGLQFPNYSSELNVNALELDDSALYLCASSFFVATQETQYFGPGTRLLVL.

This clonotype was detected a few times. This chain joins TRBV24-1 and TRBJ2-1; 7 nucleotides align to TRBD1. The V gene end was trimmed by 5 bases and the J gene end by 6 bases; junction bases not matched to a gene: 6. The CDR3 covers 14 residues. CDR1 and CDR2 from the germline V gene are KGHDR and SFDVKD. The CDR3 DNA reads as TGTGCCACCAGTGTGACAGGGTTGGCCAATGAGCAGTTCTTC. Its protein is CATSVTGLANEQFF.

This chain connects TRBV11-1 to TRBJ2-1, with TRBD2 matching 14 bases. Losses at the gene ends were 5 bases for V and 1 base for J; bases not matched to a gene: 7. This CDR3 has 18 amino acids. CDR1 and CDR2 (germline): SGHAT, FQDESV (reference sequence). The CDR3 sequence: CASSRGGTSGRSYNEQFF. The DNA of the CDR3 is TGTGCCAGCAGCCGAGGGGGGACTAGCGGGAGATCCTACAATGAGCAGTTCTTC.

This clonotype came up a few times. The chain carries TRBV5-4 and TRBJ2-2, with D hard to call. The V end was cut by 0 bases, the J end by 4 bases, with 10 bases between. Germline loops: CDR1 SGHNT, CDR2 YYREEE (reference sequence). This CDR3 is 15 amino acids long. Here the CDR3 reads CASSLAKQSTGELFF. In DNA form, the CDR3 reads TGTGCCAGCAGCTTGGCCAAACAGAGCACCGGGGAGCTGTTTTTT. Variable domain in full (rest from reference TRBV5-4 and TRBJ2-2): ETGVTQSPTHLIKTRGQQVTLRCSSQSGHNTVSWYQQALGQGPQFIFQYYREEENGRGNFPPRFSGLQFPNYSSELNVNALELDDSALYLCASSLAKQSTGELFFGEGSRLTVL.

This clonotype was counted between two and nine times. J is TRBJ2-2 and V is TRBV28; 10 nucleotides line up with TRBD2. Germline loops: CDR1 MDHEN, CDR2 SYDVKM. CDR3 length equals 15 residues. V lost 2 bases to trimming and J lost 5 bases; unmatched junction nucleotides: 2. CDR3 sequence (DNA): TGTGCCAGCAGTTTAGGGACTAGCGTGACCGGGGAGCTGTTTTTT. Encoded protein: CASSLGTSVTGELFF.

The CDR3 DNA follows: TGTGCCAGCAGCTCAGGGGCTGAAAACATTCAGTACTTC. Translated: CASSSGAENIQYF. This chain joins TRBV5-6 and TRBJ2-4; D possibly corresponds to TRBD1 (6 bases). The V gene's germline CDR1 is SGHDT and CDR2 YYEEEE. V lost 3 bases and J 5 bases, leaving 9 bases between the germline ends. The CDR3 is 13 amino acids.

The J gene is TRBJ2-5, the V gene TRBV29-1; 10 bases are shared with TRBD2. The DNA end lines up better with TRBJ2-1; the J call may be wrong. The CDR3 totals 12 residues. Germline CDR1 and CDR2: SQVTM and ANQGSEA. The CDR3 DNA follows: TGCAGCGTTGAAAGCGGGGGGGCCGCGCAGTTCTTC. It is translated as CSVESGGAAQFF.